A single sample is the source of the 12 T cell receptor beta chains below, sequenced in a study of blood T cells in healthy people across ages. Alongside a J-beta primer mix, a sample-barcoded 5' primer served in a second PCR lasting roughly 6 to 12 cycles. TCRdb itself ran the 5' RACE reads through MiXCR, one entry per CDR3 protein. Here the sample spans around 1.7 million distinct CDR3 sequences, 28% being singletons. The sequenced sample was blood. The receptors come from a woman aged 25 to 45 in good health.

This clonotype was seen only a few times. V usage is TRBV6-5 and J usage is TRBJ2-1, with 7 bases identical to TRBD1. The ends lost 6 bases at V and 0 bases at J; junction bases unmatched: 5. This CDR3 spans 15 amino acids. Germline loops: CDR1 MNHEY, CDR2 SVGAGI. The CDR3 DNA follows: TGTGCCAGCAGACAGGACAGGAGCTCCTACAATGAGCAGTTCTTC. Amino acid sequence: CASRQDRSSYNEQFF.

The chain combines TRBV21-1 with TRBJ2-5; TRBD1, as called in the table, went unchecked against the DNA. TRBV21-1 is recorded as a pseudogene. This CDR3 region has 14 residues. CDR3 amino acids: CASKSPDLLRTRYF. The DNA of the CDR3 is TGTGCCAGCAAATCCCCGGACCTGTTAAGGACCAGGTACTTC.

This clonotype was seen ten or more times. This chain connects TRBV15 to TRBJ2-5; either TRBD1 or TRBD2 may supply D (7 bases each). Germline-derived CDR1 and CDR2 are LNHNV and YYDKDF (reference sequence). This CDR3 has 17 amino acids. V lost 1 base and J lost 3, with 18 bases in between. Here the CDR3 DNA reads TGTGCCACCAGCAGAGCCGGGCAGGGGGGGCTGGAAGAGACCCAGTACTTC. Protein sequence: CATSRAGQGGLEETQYF.

This chain joins TRBV18 and TRBJ1-5, with D tentatively TRBD1 (5 bases). Germline V lookup: CDR1 KGHSH, CDR2 LQKENI. The length of the CDR3 is 14 residues. The V end was cut by 4 bases, the J end by 3 bases, with 10 bases between. In DNA form, the CDR3 reads TGTGCCAGCTCACGGGACGTCGCCAATCAGCCCCAGCATTTT. Its protein is CASSRDVANQPQHF.

V usage is TRBV30 and J usage is TRBJ2-5; 7 bases are a match to TRBD1. With 0 bases clipped from V and 5 bases from J, the junction kept 3 bases outside the gene matches. The germline V gene has CDR1 GTSNPN and CDR2 SVGIG (reference sequence). This CDR3 spans 13 amino acids. The CDR3 DNA follows: TGTGCCTGGAGTGTAAGGGGGCTGGAGACCCAGTACTTC. Protein: CAWSVRGLETQYF.

The chain joins TRBV2 to TRBJ2-7; TRBD1 matches at 9 bases. Trimming took 7 bases from V and 1 from J; bases not matched to a gene: 5. This CDR3 region has 14 residues. The germline CDR1 and CDR2 sequences are SNHLY and FYNNEI. CDR3 sequence (DNA): TGTGCCAGCACCGGGACAGGGACGTCCTACGAGCAGTACTTC. Its protein product is CASTGTGTSYEQYF.

The chain combines TRBV2 with TRBJ2-1; TRBD2 matches 14 bases. Germline CDR1 reads SNHLY; CDR2 reads FYNNEI. The J segment lost 9 bases and the V segment lost 7 bases, leaving 8 bases of the junction unmatched. CDR3 size: 15 residues. The CDR3 DNA is TGTGCCAGCATCCTAGGGACTAGCGGGAGTGGTGAGCAGTTCTTC. Translation gives CASILGTSGSGEQFF.

This clonotype has more than one count but fewer than ten. The V call is TRBV15, the J call TRBJ2-1; 10 nucleotides line up with TRBD2. This CDR3 region has 16 residues. Germline assignment: CDR1 LNHNV and CDR2 YYDKDF (reference sequence). With V trimmed by 1 base and J by 9 bases, 9 bases remained unmatched. CDR3 in DNA: TGTGCCACCAGCAGAGGGGTAAGCGGGAGGGCCACTGAGCAGTTCTTC. Translated: CATSRGVSGRATEQFF.

The genes are TRBV30 and TRBJ2-7, with a possible D match to TRBD2 (7 bases). Germline CDR1 and CDR2: GTSNPN and SVGIG (reference sequence). CDR3 length: 13 residues. V was cut by 5 bases and J by 5 bases, with 16 bases left in between. CDR3 protein: CAWGLGGRDEQYF. The CDR3 bases are TGTGCCTGGGGTCTCGGGGGGCGCGACGAGCAGTACTTC.

This clonotype has at least ten counts. The chain carries TRBV11-2 and TRBJ2-5; no definite D call. The ends were cut back, 2 bases at V and 1 base at J, with 8 bases in the middle. Germline CDR1 reads SGHAT; CDR2 reads FQNNGV. The CDR3 has 14 residues. This CDR3 is CASSLSPGQETQYF. CDR3 bases: TGTGCCAGCAGCTTATCCCCGGGCCAAGAGACCCAGTACTTC.

This clonotype was detected many times. This chain links TRBV18 with TRBJ2-7; TRBD2 aligns across 11 bases. CDR1 is KGHSH, CDR2 LQKENI, per germline. The CDR3 runs 14 residues. The V segment lost 3 bases and the J segment 6 bases; nucleotides outside the gene matches: 4. The CDR3: CASSPGTSGGEQYF. In DNA, the CDR3 is TGTGCCAGCTCACCCGGGACTAGCGGTGGCGAGCAGTACTTC.

The table lists this clonotype with many counts. V gene TRBV5-1 combines with J gene TRBJ2-7; no definite D call. CDR1 SGHRS and CDR2 YFSETQ come from the germline V gene. Trimming pared 0 bases from V and 5 bases from J, leaving 12 bases between. The CDR3 is made up of 14 amino acids. The CDR3 coding sequence is TGCGCCAGCAGCTTGGACATGTCGCTAGACGAGCAGTACTTC. Protein: CASSLDMSLDEQYF.